This passage covers 5 T cell receptor beta chains from one sample sequenced in a study of CD8+ T cells in alopecia areata (dated by TCRdb to about 2018). The library came from the immunoSEQ multiplex PCR assay. To provide template for TCR sequencing, every sample had RNA extracted and reverse transcribed into cDNA. Entries here come from immuneACCESS through TCRdb and include only in-frame sequences with V and J called. Some clones fail to appear in such tables; in the studies checked, an unresolved V gene covers under half of the shortfall, and the cause of the remainder is unknown. In all, the sample holds approximately 100,000 clones, and over 40% of those were seen once. Approximately 0.79% of the sample goes to the ten largest clones. Sequences were obtained from CD4+ T cells sorted from blood. All receptors come from a human donor with alopecia areata.

This clone was detected only a few times. The chain recombines TRBV2 with TRBJ1-6, with TRBD1 matching 8 bases. The V gene's germline CDR1 is SNHLY and CDR2 FYNNEI. The CDR3 contains 14 residues. Trimming at V came to 3 bases and at J to 9 bases, leaving 4 bases not matched to a gene. CDR3 protein: CASSEGQAISPLHF. The CDR3 DNA sequence: TGTGCCAGCAGTGAGGGACAGGCCATTTCACCCCTCCACTTT.

The V call is TRBV30, the J call TRBJ1-5, with TRBD1 matching 7 bases. V gave up 4 bases and J gave up 3 bases; unmatched junction bases: 6. Germline V CDR1 and CDR2: GTSNPN, SVGIG (reference sequence). This CDR3 has 14 residues. The CDR3 DNA is TGTGCCTGGAATTCGGGACAGCCCAATCAGCCCCAGCATTTT. Protein product: CAWNSGQPNQPQHF.

This rearrangement joins TRBV19 to TRBJ1-1; D is uncertain. CDR1 LNHDA and CDR2 SQIVND come from the germline V gene (reference sequence). The CDR3 loop spans 10 amino acids. V gave up 9 bases and J gave up 11 bases, with 13 bases separating them. This CDR3 is CASSRENAFF. The CDR3 DNA is TGTGCCAGCTCACGAGAAAACGCTTTCTTT.

V gene TRBV30 combines with J gene TRBJ2-3; D is ambiguous. The germline V gene encodes CDR1 GTSNPN and CDR2 SVGIG (reference sequence). The CDR3 totals 14 residues. V shed 0 bases and J shed 0 bases, with 7 bases lying between them. CDR3 nucleotides: TGTGCCTGGAGTGTACGGCGGAGCACAGATACGCAGTATTTT. Translation gives CAWSVRRSTDTQYF. Based on the CDR3 plus reference TRBV30 and TRBJ2-3, the full variable domain is SQTIHQWPATLVQPVGSPLSLECTVEGTSNPNLYWYRQAAGRGLQLLFYSVGIGQISSEVPQNLSASRPQDRQFILSSKKLLLSDSGFYLCAWSVRRSTDTQYFGPGTRLTVL.

This clone was detected a few times. DNA for the CDR3: TGCAGCGTTGCCACATACTCCTACGAGCAGTACTTC. Protein: CSVATYSYEQYF. This rearrangement joins TRBV29-1 to TRBJ2-7; D unresolved. The CDR3 has 12 residues. The ends were cut back, 4 bases at V and 0 bases at J, with 7 bases in the middle. CDR1 is SQVTM, CDR2 ANQGSEA, per germline.